Listed here is a single T cell receptor beta chain. This clonotype was found many times. What antigen it recognizes has not been identified. The record has no base qualities; no much larger clone is one base away. This specimen comes from a study of neurological immune-mediated disorders (dated by TCRdb to between 2018 and 2021). Regarding the study in general: Of the 35 or so multiple sclerosis patients, 31 had relapsing-remitting MS and 3 had secondary progressive MS. Using UMI-based sequencing, the study compared peripheral blood TCR-beta repertoires from patients with HTLV-I-associated myelopathy (HAM/TSP), patients with multiple sclerosis, and healthy controls. The 90 to 120 TCR-beta libraries covered PBMC samples along with longitudinal samples, technical triplicates, and paired sorted CD4+ and CD8+ T-cell subsets. The cohort included 60 to 70 subjects: 14 with HAM/TSP, roughly 35 with multiple sclerosis, and roughly 20 healthy controls.

The germline V gene sets CDR1 to SGHRS and CDR2 to YFSETQ. Spanning cysteine to phenylalanine, the CDR3 consists of 14 amino acids. The kept DNA is CDR3 alone, 42 bases in frame from the first base. V sheds 0 bases and J sheds 7 bases, leaving 10 bases between their ends. Unsorted PBMC libraries were generated from 2 million PBMCs stored in RNAlater at -80 °C until RNA extraction. Multiple sclerosis patients were enrolled in a US clinical protocol evaluating disease progression by magnetic resonance imaging. Peripheral blood underwent Ficoll-Hypaque density gradient centrifugation to isolate PBMCs, which were then cryopreserved in liquid nitrogen. What the work shows at the level of the full study, not this receptor alone: In phylogenetic analysis, the repertoires of 18 of 34 MS patients grouped into a cluster of related CDR3 sequences, which suggests a possible signature at the repertoire level. No identical CDR3 amino acid sequences were shared among expanded clones across subjects, suggesting private TCR-beta repertoires in all groups. The MS cluster was not associated with any clinical or MRI features, and the authors stated that larger cohorts are needed. TCR clonal expansion was greatest in HAM/TSP patients and smallest in MS patients, who ranked below even healthy controls.

To synthesize cDNA, template-switch 5'RACE was performed with a primer carrying a 10-nucleotide random unique molecular identifier so that each TCR transcript was tagged. Every sequencing run covered 15-18 subjects and yielded more than 170 million TCR-beta sequences. The RNeasy kit was used to extract total RNA. The KAPA Real-time Library Amplification kit was used to amplify TCR-beta VDJ regions with primers targeting the TCR constant region and the 5'RACE anchor. A first PCR added sample indexes and Illumina adaptors, after which a second PCR increased the library yield. The roughly 650 bp TCR product was size-selected on a 2% E-gel SizeSelection system after Ampure bead purification. Before pooling, library quality was checked on a Bioanalyzer, concentration was measured with Qubit, and libraries were quantified with the Kapa Library Quantification kit. Paired-end 2 x 150 bp sequencing of the libraries was performed on an Illumina HiSeq 2500. To increase sequence diversity, roughly 25-31% phiX was spiked into each library pool. The study's processing was this. Quality-filtered reads were processed with the UMI-based MiGEC pipeline, and over 75% of raw TCR sequences were removed by the MiGEC pipeline during error correction. VDJ genes were aligned to IMGT germline references, and clonotypes were defined by unique CDR3 amino acid sequence plus V-J genes. Clonal expansion, Shannon diversity, and CDR3 relatedness (CalcPairwiseDistances, ClusterSamples) were evaluated with VDJtools, and phylogenetic trees were built with CLCbio workbench. Clones with at least 8 unique UMIs were defined as expanded, with this threshold being based on coefficient-of-variation modelling across technical triplicates. In-frame beta chains were kept once TCRdb had trimmed the public reads at Q25 with fastp and called clones with MiXCR. Rows with a matching CDR3 protein are joined into one entry that keeps the most common DNA and genes. The V and J calls and clone size come from TCRdb's table, not from the authors' own analysis. Present in this sample are 65,000 to 85,000 distinct CDR3 sequences, 2.5% to 4% of which were seen just once. Approximately 4.7% of the sample is held by the ten biggest clonotypes.

In this chain, TRBV5-1 is recombined with TRBJ2-2; a tentative D call is TRBD1 (6 bases match). The sequence was collected from a woman between 45 and 60 years old with multiple sclerosis. The sample was PBMCs. CDR3 region: CASSLVPGVGELFF. The sequenced DNA: TGCGCCAGCAGCTTGGTCCCAGGGGTCGGGGAGCTGTTTTTT.